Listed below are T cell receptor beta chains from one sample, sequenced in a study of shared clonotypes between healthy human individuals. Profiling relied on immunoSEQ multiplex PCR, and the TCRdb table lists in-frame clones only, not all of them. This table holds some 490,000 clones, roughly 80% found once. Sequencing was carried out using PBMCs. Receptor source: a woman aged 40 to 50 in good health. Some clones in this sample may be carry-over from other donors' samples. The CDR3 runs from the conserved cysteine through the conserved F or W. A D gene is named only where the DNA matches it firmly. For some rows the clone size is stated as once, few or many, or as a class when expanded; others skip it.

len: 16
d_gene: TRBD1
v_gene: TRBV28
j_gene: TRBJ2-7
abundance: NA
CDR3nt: TGTGCCAGCAGTCCGAGTAGATGGGGACAGGGCGACGAGCAGTACTTC
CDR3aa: CASSPSRWGQGDEQYF

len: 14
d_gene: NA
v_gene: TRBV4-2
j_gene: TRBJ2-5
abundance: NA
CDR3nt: TGTGCCAGCAGCCAAGAATGGCAGGGAGAGACCCAGTACTTC
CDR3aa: CASSQEWQGETQYF

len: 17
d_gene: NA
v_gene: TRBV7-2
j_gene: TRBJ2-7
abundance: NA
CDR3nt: TGTGCCAGCAGCTCTCCTCGCTCGGGCCGCTCGACCTACGAGCAGTACTTC
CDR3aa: CASSSPRSGRSTYEQYF

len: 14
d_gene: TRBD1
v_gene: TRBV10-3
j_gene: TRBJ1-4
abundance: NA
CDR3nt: TGTGCCATCAGTGCCGGGACAGGAGGTGAAAAACTGTTTTTT
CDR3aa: CAISAGTGGEKLFF

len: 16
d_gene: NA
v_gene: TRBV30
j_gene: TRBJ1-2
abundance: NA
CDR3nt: TGTGCCTGGAGAGGCGTAGGTTCGTCGCTCCTCTATGGCTACACCTTC
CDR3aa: CAWRGVGSSLLYGYTF

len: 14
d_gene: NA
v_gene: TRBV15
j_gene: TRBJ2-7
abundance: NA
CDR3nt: TGTGCCACCAGCAGAGATAATGGAGGGGACGAGCAGTACTTC
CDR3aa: CATSRDNGGDEQYF

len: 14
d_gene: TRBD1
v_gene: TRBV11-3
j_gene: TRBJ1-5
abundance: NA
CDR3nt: TGTGCCAGCAGCCAGGGACAGGGGGCCCAGCCCCAGCATTTT
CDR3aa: CASSQGQGAQPQHF

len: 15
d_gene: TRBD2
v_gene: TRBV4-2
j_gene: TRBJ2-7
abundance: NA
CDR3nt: TGTGCCAGCAGCCCGGGACTAGCGGGACCCTACGAGCAGTACTTC
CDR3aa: CASSPGLAGPYEQYF

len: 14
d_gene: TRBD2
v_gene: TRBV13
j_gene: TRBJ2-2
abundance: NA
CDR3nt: TGTGCCAGCGGTCTAGCGGGAGTAAGCGGGGAGCTGTTTTTT
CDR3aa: CASGLAGVSGELFF

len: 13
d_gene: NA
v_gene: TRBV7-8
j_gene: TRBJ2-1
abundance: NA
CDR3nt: TGTGCCAGCAGCTCCTCGGGGCGGCGGGAGCAGTTCTTC
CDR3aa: CASSSSGRREQFF

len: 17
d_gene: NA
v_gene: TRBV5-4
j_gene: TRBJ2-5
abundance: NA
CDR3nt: TGTGCCAGCAGCTTGGATCCTCCGGGGACGGATCAAGAGACCCAGTACTTC
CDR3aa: CASSLDPPGTDQETQYF

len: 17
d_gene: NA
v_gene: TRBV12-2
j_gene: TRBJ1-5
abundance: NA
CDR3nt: TGTGCAAGTCGCTTAGTCCAGGGGAGTGGTAGCAATCAGCCCCAGCATTTT
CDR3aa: CASRLVQGSGSNQPQHF

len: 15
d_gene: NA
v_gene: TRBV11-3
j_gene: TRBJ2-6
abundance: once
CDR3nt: TGTGCCAGCAGTCCGGATAGCTCTGGGGCCAACGTCCTGACTTTC
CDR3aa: CASSPDSSGANVLTF

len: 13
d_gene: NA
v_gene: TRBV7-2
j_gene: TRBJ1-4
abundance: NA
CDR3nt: TGTGCCAGCAGCTTAGAGGGAGGTGAAAAACTGTTTTTT
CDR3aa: CASSLEGGEKLFF

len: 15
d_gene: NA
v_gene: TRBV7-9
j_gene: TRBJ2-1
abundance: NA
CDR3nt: TGTGCCAGCAGCTTAGCTACGAGAGTCAGTAATGAGCAGTTCTTC
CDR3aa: CASSLATRVSNEQFF

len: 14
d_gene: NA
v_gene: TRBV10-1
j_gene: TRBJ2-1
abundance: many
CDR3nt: TGCGCCAGCAGTGAGTGCAGGGGTTCGCATGAGCAGTTCTTC
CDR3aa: CASSECRGSHEQFF

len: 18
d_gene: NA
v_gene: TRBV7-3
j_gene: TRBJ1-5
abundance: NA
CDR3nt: TGTGCCAGCAGCTTAGAGCATAGGCCGGACGGTGGGAATCAGCCCCAGCATTTT
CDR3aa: CASSLEHRPDGGNQPQHF

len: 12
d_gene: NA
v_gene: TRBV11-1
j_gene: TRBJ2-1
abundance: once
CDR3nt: TGTGCCAGCAGCTTTGGAGAGAGTCGGCAGTTCTTC
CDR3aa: CASSFGESRQFF

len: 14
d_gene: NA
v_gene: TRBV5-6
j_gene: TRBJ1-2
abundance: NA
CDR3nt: TGTGCCAGCAGCCAGGGGACATTTCTCTATGGCTACACCTTC
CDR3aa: CASSQGTFLYGYTF

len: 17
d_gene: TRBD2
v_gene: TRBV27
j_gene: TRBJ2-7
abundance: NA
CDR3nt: TGTGCCAGCAGTCTCCGTCCCGGGACTAGCGGCTCCTACGAGCAGTACTTC
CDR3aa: CASSLRPGTSGSYEQYF

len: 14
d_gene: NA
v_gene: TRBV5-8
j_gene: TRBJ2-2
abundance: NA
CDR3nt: TGTGCCAGCCCGCAGGGCTATGACACCGGGGAGCTGTTTTTT
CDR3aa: CASPQGYDTGELFF

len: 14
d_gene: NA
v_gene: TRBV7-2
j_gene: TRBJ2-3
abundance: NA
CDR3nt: TGTGCCAGCAGCTCCCGGATATCCACAGATACGCAGTATTTT
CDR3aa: CASSSRISTDTQYF

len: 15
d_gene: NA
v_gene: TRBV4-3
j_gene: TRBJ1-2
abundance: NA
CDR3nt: TGCGCCAGCAGCCCCGCCTCCAGTCCTAACTATGGCTACACCTTC
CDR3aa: CASSPASSPNYGYTF

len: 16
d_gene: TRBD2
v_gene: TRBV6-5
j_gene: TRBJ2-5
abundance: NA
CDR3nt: TGTGCCAGCAGTTACGGCAGGACTAGCGGGAGGGAGACCCAGTACTTC
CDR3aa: CASSYGRTSGRETQYF

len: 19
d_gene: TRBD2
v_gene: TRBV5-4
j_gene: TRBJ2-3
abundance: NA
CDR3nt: TGTGCCAGCAGCTTGGGCGGGGTAGCGGGCGGGCTAGGTGGAGATACGCAGTATTTT
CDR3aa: CASSLGGVAGGLGGDTQYF

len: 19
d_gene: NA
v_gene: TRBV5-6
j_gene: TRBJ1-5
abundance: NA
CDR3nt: TGTGCCAGCAGCTTGGCCGGGGAAAAGAGGTCTTATAGCAATCAGCCCCAGCATTTT
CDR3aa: CASSLAGEKRSYSNQPQHF

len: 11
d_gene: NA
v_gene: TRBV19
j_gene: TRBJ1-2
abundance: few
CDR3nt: TGTGCCAGTAGTCAGGGGCCAGGCTACACCTTC
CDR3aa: CASSQGPGYTF

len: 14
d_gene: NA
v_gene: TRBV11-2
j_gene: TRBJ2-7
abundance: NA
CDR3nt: TGTGCCAGCAGCTTATTACAGAAAAGCTACGAGCAGTACTTC
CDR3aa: CASSLLQKSYEQYF

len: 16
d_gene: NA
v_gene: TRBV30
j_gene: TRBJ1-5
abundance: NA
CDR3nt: TGTGCCTGGAGTCTCCGGGGGACCCTTGGCAATCAGCCCCAGCATTTT
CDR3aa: CAWSLRGTLGNQPQHF

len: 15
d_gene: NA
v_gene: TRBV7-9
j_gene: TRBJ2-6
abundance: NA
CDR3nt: TGTGCCAGCACCCCACAGGGATCTGGGGCCAACGTCCTGACTTTC
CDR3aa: CASTPQGSGANVLTF

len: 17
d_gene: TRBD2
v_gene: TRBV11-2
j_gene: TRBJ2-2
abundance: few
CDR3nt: TGTGCCAGCAGCCCAGGGGGTCTAGCGGGAGGCACCGGGGAGCTGTTTTTT
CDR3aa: CASSPGGLAGGTGELFF

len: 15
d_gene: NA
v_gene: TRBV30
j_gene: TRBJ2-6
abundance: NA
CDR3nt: TGTGCCTGGAGTCCTCGCCGCTCTGGGGCCAACGTCCTGACTTTC
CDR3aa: CAWSPRRSGANVLTF

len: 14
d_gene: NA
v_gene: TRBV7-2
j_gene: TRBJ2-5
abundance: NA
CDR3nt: TGTGCCAGCAGCTTAAGGGGGAACCAAGAGACCCAGTACTTC
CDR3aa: CASSLRGNQETQYF

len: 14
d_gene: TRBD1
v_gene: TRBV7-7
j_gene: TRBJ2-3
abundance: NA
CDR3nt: TGTGCTAGCAGCCCGCAGGGGGCCGGAGATACGCAGTATTTT
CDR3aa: CASSPQGAGDTQYF

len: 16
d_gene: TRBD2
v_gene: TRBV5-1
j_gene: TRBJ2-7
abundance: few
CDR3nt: TGCGCCAGCAGCAGGGGACTAGCGGGAGATAAGGGGGAGCAGTACTTC
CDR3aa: CASSRGLAGDKGEQYF

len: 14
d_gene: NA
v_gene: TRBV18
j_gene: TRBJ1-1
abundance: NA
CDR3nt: TGTGCCAGCTCACCACGGGTTTATGCCACTGAAGCTTTCTTT
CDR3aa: CASSPRVYATEAFF

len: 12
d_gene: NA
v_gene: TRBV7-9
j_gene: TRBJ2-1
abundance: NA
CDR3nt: TGTGCCAGCAGCTTAGTTTTTAATGAGCAGTTCTTC
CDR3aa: CASSLVFNEQFF

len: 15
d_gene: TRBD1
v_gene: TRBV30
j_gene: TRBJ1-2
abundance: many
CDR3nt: TGTGCCTGGAGTGTCCTCGGACAGGGGGCGGATGGCTACACCTTC
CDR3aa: CAWSVLGQGADGYTF

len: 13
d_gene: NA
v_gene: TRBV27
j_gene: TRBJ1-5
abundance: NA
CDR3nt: TGTGCCAGCAGTGGCGGGGCTTATCAGCCCCAGCATTTT
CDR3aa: CASSGGAYQPQHF

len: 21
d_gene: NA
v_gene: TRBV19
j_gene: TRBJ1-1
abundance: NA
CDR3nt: TGTGCCAGTAGCCCTAGCCGACTCGGAGGTGGAGAAAGCTCTCCCAACACTGAAGCTTTCTTT
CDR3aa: CASSPSRLGGGESSPNTEAFF

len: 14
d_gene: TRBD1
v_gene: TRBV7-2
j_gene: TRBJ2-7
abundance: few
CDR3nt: TGTGCCAGCAGCCCGGGACAGGGACCCTACGAGCAGTACTTC
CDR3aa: CASSPGQGPYEQYF

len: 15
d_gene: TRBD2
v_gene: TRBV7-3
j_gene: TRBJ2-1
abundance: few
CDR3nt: TGTGCCAGCAGCTTGGTACTAGCGGGGGCGAATGAGCAGTTCTTC
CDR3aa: CASSLVLAGANEQFF

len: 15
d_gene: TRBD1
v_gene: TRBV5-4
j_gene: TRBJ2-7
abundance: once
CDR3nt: TGTGCCAGCAGCTTGGGTCCGGGACAGTCCTACGAGCAGTACTTC
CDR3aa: CASSLGPGQSYEQYF

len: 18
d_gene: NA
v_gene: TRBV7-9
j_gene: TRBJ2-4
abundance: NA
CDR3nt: TGTGCCAGCAGCCCCAACGTCTGGGAATCAATAGCCAAAAACATTCAGTACTTC
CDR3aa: CASSPNVWESIAKNIQYF

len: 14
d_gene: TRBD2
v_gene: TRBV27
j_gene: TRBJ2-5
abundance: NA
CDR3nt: TGTGCCAGCAGTTACCGGGGGGGCCAAGAGACCCAGTACTTC
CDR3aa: CASSYRGGQETQYF

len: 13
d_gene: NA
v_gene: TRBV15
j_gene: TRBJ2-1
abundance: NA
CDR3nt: TGTGCCACCGCGCTCCACTACTACAATGAGCAGTTCTTC
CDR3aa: CATALHYYNEQFF

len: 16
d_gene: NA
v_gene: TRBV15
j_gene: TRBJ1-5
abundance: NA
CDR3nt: TGTGCCACCAGCAGTAGACAGCCTGGGGGCAATCAGCCCCAGCATTTT
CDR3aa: CATSSRQPGGNQPQHF

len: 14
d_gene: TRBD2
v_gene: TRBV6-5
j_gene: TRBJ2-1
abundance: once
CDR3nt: TGTGCCGCTGGGGCGGGGGTCTCCTACAATGAGCAGTTCTTC
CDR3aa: CAAGAGVSYNEQFF

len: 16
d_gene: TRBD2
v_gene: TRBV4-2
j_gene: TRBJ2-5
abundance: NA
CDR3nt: TGTGCCAGCAGCCCCGGGACTAGCGGGAGGGGGGAGACCCAGTACTTC
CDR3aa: CASSPGTSGRGETQYF

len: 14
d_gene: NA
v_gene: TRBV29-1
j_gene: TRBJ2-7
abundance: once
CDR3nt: TGCAGCGTTGAAGGGGTCTCACCCTCCTACGAGCAGTACTTC
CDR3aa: CSVEGVSPSYEQYF

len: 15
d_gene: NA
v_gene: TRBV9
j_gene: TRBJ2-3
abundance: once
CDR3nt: TGTGCCAGCAGCGCCACAGGGAGAGGAGCAGATACGCAGTATTTT
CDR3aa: CASSATGRGADTQYF

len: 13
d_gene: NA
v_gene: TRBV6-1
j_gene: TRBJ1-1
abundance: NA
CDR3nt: TGTGCCAGCACCTGGACAGAAAACACTGAAGCTTTCTTT
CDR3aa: CASTWTENTEAFF

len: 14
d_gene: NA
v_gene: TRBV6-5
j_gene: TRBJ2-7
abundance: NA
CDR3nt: TGTGCCAGCAGTTACGACCCTAGCTCCTACGAGCAGTACTTC
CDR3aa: CASSYDPSSYEQYF

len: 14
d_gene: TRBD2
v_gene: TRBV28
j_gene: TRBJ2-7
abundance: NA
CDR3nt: TGTGCCAGCAGTTTACTAGCGGGAATCAACGAGCAGTACTTC
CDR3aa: CASSLLAGINEQYF

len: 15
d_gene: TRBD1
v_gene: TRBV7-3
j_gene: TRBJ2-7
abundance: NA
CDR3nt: TGTGCCAGCAGCTTCGCCGGGACAGCCTTGGGTGGGCAGTACTTC
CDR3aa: CASSFAGTALGGQYF

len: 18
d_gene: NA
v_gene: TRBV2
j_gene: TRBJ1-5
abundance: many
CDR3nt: TGTGCCAGCAGTGAAACGGGGATTTTTAGGTATAGCAATCAGCCCCAGCATTTT
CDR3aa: CASSETGIFRYSNQPQHF

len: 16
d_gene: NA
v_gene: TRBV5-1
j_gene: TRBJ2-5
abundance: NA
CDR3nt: TGCGCCAGCAGCTCAAACTCCGGACAGAAACAAGAGACCCAGTACTTC
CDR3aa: CASSSNSGQKQETQYF

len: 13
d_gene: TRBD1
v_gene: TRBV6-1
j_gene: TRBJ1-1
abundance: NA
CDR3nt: TGTGCCAGCAGTGAGAGGGGGCTGGCTGAAGCTTTCTTT
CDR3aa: CASSERGLAEAFF

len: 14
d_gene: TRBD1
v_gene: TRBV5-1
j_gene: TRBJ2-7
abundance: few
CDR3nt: TGCGCCAGCAGTTCGACAGGGGCTAACTACGAGCAGTACTTC
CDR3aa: CASSSTGANYEQYF